This T cell receptor beta chain was captured in a study of blood T cell repertoires in COVID-19. Sequencing was performed with immunoSEQ multiplex PCR; in TCRdb, only in-frame clones are kept and a portion is missing. The table records some 220,000 clones, 84% of them present only once. V was pared by 1 base and J by 6 bases, with 15 bases between. Germline assignment: CDR1 SGHDN and CDR2 FVKESK. The length of the CDR3 is 15 residues. Sequenced material: peripheral blood. The gene calls are TRBV14 and TRBJ1-2; weak D call: TRBD1 (5 bases). The sequence derives from a woman in her fifties or sixties who had recovered from COVID-19. The CDR3 region has the DNA TGTGCCAGCAGCCAAGGCGCAGGGACTGGGCATGGCTACACCTTC. This translates into CASSQGAGTGHGYTF.